A single sample gave rise to the 17 T cell receptor beta chains below, sequenced in a study of blood T cell repertoires in COVID-19 (dated by TCRdb to 2020 to 2022). The library was produced with the immunoSEQ multiplex PCR assay. TCRdb mirrors the immuneACCESS table, restricted to in-frame sequences. Some clones are absent from its copies; in checked studies, under half trace to an unresolved V gene, and the reason for the others is unknown. This sample lists about 190,000 clones; approximately 91% were detected once. The top ten clonotypes cover under 2.5% of the sample. The sequenced sample was peripheral blood. These receptors all come from an older man with active or convalescent COVID-19.

The chain links TRBV3-1 (or the pseudogene TRBV3-2) to TRBJ2-5; TRBD2 is a possible D gene (7 bases). The CDR3 is 15 residues long. Germline V CDR1 and CDR2: LGHDT, YNNKEL (reference sequence). V lost 4 bases and J lost 5, with 17 bases in between. The CDR3 DNA reads as TGTGCCAGCAGCCCCCAGATAGGGAGGGGGGAGACCCAGTACTTC. It is translated as CASSPQIGRGETQYF.

V gene TRBV11-2 combines with J gene TRBJ2-7; the D gene is possibly TRBD1 (6 bases). The V gene's germline CDR1 is SGHAT and CDR2 FQNNGV. Between the trimmed V and J ends, which lost 4 bases and 5 bases, there was a span of 9 bases. The CDR3 has 12 residues. CDR3 protein: CASSSQGNEQYF. The DNA of the CDR3 is TGTGCCAGCAGCTCTCAGGGGAACGAGCAGTACTTC.

The chain couples TRBV5-1 to TRBJ1-5; 10 bases align to TRBD1. V lost 4 bases to trimming and J lost 5 bases; unmatched junction nucleotides: 3. This CDR3 spans 14 amino acids. Germline V lookup: CDR1 SGHRS, CDR2 YFSETQ. The CDR3 bases are TGCGCCAGCAGCGCGACAGGGGGCGATCAGCCCCAGCATTTT. Its protein is CASSATGGDQPQHF.

V and J are TRBV5-5 and TRBJ1-6, with TRBD1 matching over 8 bases. V lost 7 bases, J lost 10 bases, and 7 bases stayed unmatched. CDR1 is SGHKS, CDR2 YYEKEE, per germline (reference sequence). This CDR3 is 13 amino acids long. In DNA form, the CDR3 reads TGTGCCAGCGGACAGGGTAGTTTATCACCCCTCCACTTT. As protein: CASGQGSLSPLHF.

This clone came up once. The rearrangement joins TRBV7-2 to TRBJ2-3, with 9 bases that match TRBD2. Per germline, CDR1 SGHTA and CDR2 FQGNSA. V gave up 1 base and J gave up 5 bases; unmatched junction bases: 7. The length of the CDR3 is 16 residues. For the CDR3, the DNA is TGTGCCAGCAGCTTAGATTCTAGCGGGGTGGTAGATACGCAGTATTTT. Protein sequence: CASSLDSSGVVDTQYF. Combining the CDR3 with reference TRBV7-2 and TRBJ2-3 gives the whole variable domain GAGVSQSPSNKVTEKGKDVELRCDPISGHTALYWYRQSLGQGLEFLIYFQGNSAPDKSGLPSDRFSAERTGGSVSTLTIQRTQQEDSAVYLCASSLDSSGVVDTQYFGPGTRLTVL.

The rearrangement uses TRBV10-3 and TRBJ1-6, with 8 bases lining up with TRBD1. This CDR3 comprises 12 residues. The J segment lost 19 bases and the V segment lost 3 bases, leaving 8 bases of the junction unmatched. The germline CDR1 and CDR2 sequences are ENHRY and SYGVKD. CDR3 coding DNA: TGTGCCATCAGTGACTCGGCCGGGACAGGACACTTT. It translates to CAISDSAGTGHF.

This clone was counted a single time. The chain carries TRBV7-2 and TRBJ2-5; TRBD2 matches at 10 bases. The germline gives CDR1 SGHTA, CDR2 FQGNSA. The CDR3 sequence is 16 residues long. J gave up 0 bases and V 11 bases, and 12 bases lay outside the gene matches. The CDR3 bases are TGTGCCCCCAAGGTCCCACTAGCGGGAAACCAAGAGACCCAGTACTTC. As protein: CAPKVPLAGNQETQYF.

The chain employs TRBV6-5 and TRBJ1-6; no clear D. CDR1 MNHEY and CDR2 SVGAGI come from the germline V gene. The CDR3 length is 13 residues. V lost 8 bases and J lost 7, with 12 bases in between. The CDR3 DNA reads TGTGCCAGCGGAGAGGTGGCGAATTCACCCCTCCACTTT. Its protein product is CASGEVANSPLHF.

This chain joins TRBV2 and TRBJ2-5; a weak D match, TRBD1 (6 bases). The germline CDR1 and CDR2 sequences are SNHLY and FYNNEI. The CDR3 spans 13 residues. CDR3 nucleotide sequence: TGTGCGGCAGGCAGGGGATTGGGGGAGACCCAGTACTTC. As protein: CAAGRGLGETQYF.

The J gene is TRBJ2-7, the V gene TRBV7-9, with no clear D. The ends were cut back, 1 base at V and 4 bases at J, with 11 bases in the middle. Per the germline V gene, CDR1 is SEHNR and CDR2 is FQNEAQ (reference sequence). The CDR3 is 14 residues long. CDR3 coding DNA: TGTGCCAGCAGCTTAGTGCGGCAGAGTTACGAGCAGTACTTC. It yields the protein CASSLVRQSYEQYF.

V and J are TRBV18 and TRBJ2-1; 7 bases match TRBD1. The J segment lost 7 bases and the V segment lost 3 bases, leaving 9 bases of the junction unmatched. CDR3 size: 15 residues. CDR1 KGHSH and CDR2 LQKENI come from the germline V gene. This CDR3 reads CASSPNRDSRNEQFF. CDR3 nucleotides: TGTGCCAGCTCACCGAACCGGGACAGCCGGAATGAGCAGTTCTTC.

This clone was counted only a few times. The rearrangement uses TRBV30 and TRBJ2-7, with TRBD1 as a possible D gene (5 bases). CDR3 size: 16 residues. The V and J ends lost 0 bases and 3 bases respectively, with 18 bases between them. CDR1 and CDR2 (germline): GTSNPN, SVGIG (reference sequence). DNA for the CDR3: TGTGCCTGGAGTGTACCTCGGACAAGACGTAACTACGAGCAGTACTTC. Its translation is CAWSVPRTRRNYEQYF.

V gene TRBV7-9 combines with J gene TRBJ2-5; 7 positions match TRBD1. The CDR3 has 17 residues. J gave up 3 bases and V 5 bases, and 15 bases lay outside the gene matches. Germline CDR1 is SEHNR and CDR2 is FQNEAQ (reference sequence). Here the CDR3 reads CASSPAPGKGAEETQYF. CDR3 DNA: TGTGCCAGCAGCCCCGCCCCCGGGAAGGGGGCGGAAGAGACCCAGTACTTC. The variable domain in full, with the rest retrieved from reference TRBV7-9 and TRBJ2-5, is DTGVSQNPRHKITKRGQNVTFRCDPISEHNRLYWYRQTLGQGPEFLTYFQNEAQLEKSRLLSDRFSAERPKGSFSTLEIQRTEQGDSAMYLCASSPAPGKGAEETQYFGPGTRLLVL.

The J gene is TRBJ2-1, the V gene TRBV24-1; 11 bases fit TRBD1. V lost 11 bases to trimming and J lost 7 bases; unmatched junction nucleotides: 12. Looked up from germline, CDR1 is KGHDR and CDR2 is SFDVKD. CDR3 size: 15 residues. The CDR3 loop is CAIPLRDRGKNEQFF. CDR3 bases: TGTGCCATCCCCCTCCGGGACAGGGGGAAGAATGAGCAGTTCTTC.

The CDR3 coding sequence is TGCGCCAGCACCGGACTAGCGGGATACCAAGATACGCAGTATTTT. Translation: CASTGLAGYQDTQYF. The chain links TRBV5-1 to TRBJ2-3, with 12 bases aligning to TRBD2. With 6 bases clipped from V and 5 bases from J, the junction kept 7 bases outside the gene matches. Germline V lookup: CDR1 SGHRS, CDR2 YFSETQ. The length of the CDR3 is 15 residues. The full variable domain, its missing parts supplied by reference TRBV5-1 and TRBJ2-3, is KAGVTQTPRYLIKTRGQQVTLSCSPISGHRSVSWYQQTPGQGLQFLFEYFSETQRNKGNFPGRFSGRQFSNSRSEMNVSTLELGDSALYLCASTGLAGYQDTQYFGPGTRLTVL.

The chain joins TRBV10-3 to TRBJ2-2; weak D call: TRBD2 (5 bases). Trimming cost V 10 bases and J 6 bases, with 18 bases left between them. Germline-derived CDR1 and CDR2 are ENHRY and SYGVKD. CDR3 length: 14 residues. CDR3 nucleotide sequence: TGTGCCAGCTCAGACACGGGAAGCGCCGGGGAGCTGTTTTTT. Amino acids: CASSDTGSAGELFF.

The chain combines TRBV11-2 with TRBJ2-1; D unresolved. V dropped 1 base and J dropped 10 bases, with 17 bases sitting between them. Germline loops: CDR1 SGHAT, CDR2 FQNNGV. The CDR3 length is 15 residues. CDR3 loop: CASSLASGRYGEQFF. The CDR3 region has the DNA TGTGCCAGCAGCTTAGCGTCAGGCCGATACGGAGAGCAGTTCTTC.